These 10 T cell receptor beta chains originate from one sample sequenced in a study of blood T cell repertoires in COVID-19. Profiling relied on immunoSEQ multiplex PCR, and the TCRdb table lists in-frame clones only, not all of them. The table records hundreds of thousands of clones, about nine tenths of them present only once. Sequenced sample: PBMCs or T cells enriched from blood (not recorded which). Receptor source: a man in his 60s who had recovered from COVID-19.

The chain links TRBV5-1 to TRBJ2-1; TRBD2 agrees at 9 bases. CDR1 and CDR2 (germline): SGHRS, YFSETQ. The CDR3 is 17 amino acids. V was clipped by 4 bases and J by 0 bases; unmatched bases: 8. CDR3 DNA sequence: TGCGCCAGCAGCGGTCCGGGACTAGCCGACTCCTACAATGAGCAGTTCTTC. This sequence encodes CASSGPGLADSYNEQFF.

The DNA for the CDR3 is TGTGCCAGCAGCCCCATGAGGCGGGAGTCCCCCTACGAGCAGTACTTC. It codes for CASSPMRRESPYEQYF. The chain has TRBV5-6 and TRBJ2-7; 7 positions agree with TRBD2. V lost 4 bases, J lost 2 bases, and 12 bases stayed unmatched. The CDR3 has 16 amino acids. Germline V lookup: CDR1 SGHDT, CDR2 YYEEEE.

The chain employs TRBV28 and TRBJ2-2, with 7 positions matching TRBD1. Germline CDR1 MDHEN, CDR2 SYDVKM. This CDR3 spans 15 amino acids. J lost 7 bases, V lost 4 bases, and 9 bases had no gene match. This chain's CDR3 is CASSSPGTAIGELFF. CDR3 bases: TGTGCCAGCAGTTCTCCCGGGACAGCTATCGGGGAGCTGTTTTTT.

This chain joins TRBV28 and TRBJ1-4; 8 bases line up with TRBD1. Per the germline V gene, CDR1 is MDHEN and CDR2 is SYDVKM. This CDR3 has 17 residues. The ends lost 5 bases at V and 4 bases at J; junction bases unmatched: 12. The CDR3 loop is CASSRNTQGASNEKLFF. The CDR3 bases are TGTGCCAGCAGTCGGAACACGCAGGGGGCAAGTAATGAAAAACTGTTTTTT.

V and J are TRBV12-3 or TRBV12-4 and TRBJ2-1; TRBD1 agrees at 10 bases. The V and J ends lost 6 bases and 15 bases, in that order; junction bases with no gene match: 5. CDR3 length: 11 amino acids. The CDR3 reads CASSSRQGAFF. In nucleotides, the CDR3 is TGTGCCAGCAGCTCTAGACAGGGGGCGTTCTTC.

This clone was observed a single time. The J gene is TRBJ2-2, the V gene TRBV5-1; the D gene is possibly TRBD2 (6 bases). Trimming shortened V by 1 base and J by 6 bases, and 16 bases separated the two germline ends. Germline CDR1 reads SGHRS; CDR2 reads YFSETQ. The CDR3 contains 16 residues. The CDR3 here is CASSLTGGEGSGELFF. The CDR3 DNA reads TGCGCCAGCAGCTTGACTGGCGGGGAAGGGTCCGGGGAGCTGTTTTTT.

CDR3 protein: CASSSGGRLTDTQYF. The CDR3 DNA reads as TGTGCCAGCAGCTCAGGAGGACGGTTGACAGATACGCAGTATTTT. The chain joins TRBV11-1 to TRBJ2-3, with D possibly matching TRBD2 (5 bases). Germline loops: CDR1 SGHAT, CDR2 FQDESV (reference sequence). V lost 4 bases to trimming and J lost 3 bases, with 14 bases between them. This CDR3 contains 15 residues.

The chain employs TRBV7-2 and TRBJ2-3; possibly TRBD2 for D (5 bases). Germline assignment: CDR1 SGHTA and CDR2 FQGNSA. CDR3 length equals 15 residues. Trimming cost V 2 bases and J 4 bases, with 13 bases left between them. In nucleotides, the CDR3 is TGTGCCAGCAGCTTAACATGGCGTAGCGCAGATACGCAGTATTTT. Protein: CASSLTWRSADTQYF.

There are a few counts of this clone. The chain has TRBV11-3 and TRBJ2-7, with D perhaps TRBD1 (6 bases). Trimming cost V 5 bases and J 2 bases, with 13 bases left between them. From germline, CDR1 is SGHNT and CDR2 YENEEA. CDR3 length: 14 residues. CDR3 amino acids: CASSQGSPPYEQYF. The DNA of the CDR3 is TGTGCCAGCAGCCAGGGGTCACCACCCTACGAGCAGTACTTC. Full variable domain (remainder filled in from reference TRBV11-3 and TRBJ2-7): EAGVVQSPRYKIIEKKQPVAFWCNPISGHNTLYWYLQNLGQGPELLIRYENEEAVDDSQLPKDRFSAERLKGVDSTLKIQPAELGDSAVYLCASSQGSPPYEQYFGPGTRLTVT.

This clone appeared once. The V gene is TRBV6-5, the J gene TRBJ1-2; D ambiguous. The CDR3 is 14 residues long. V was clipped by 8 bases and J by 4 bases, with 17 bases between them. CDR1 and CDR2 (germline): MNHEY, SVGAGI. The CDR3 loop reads CASLEASSGYGYTF. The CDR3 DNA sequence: TGTGCCAGCTTAGAGGCTTCGTCGGGCTATGGCTACACCTTC.